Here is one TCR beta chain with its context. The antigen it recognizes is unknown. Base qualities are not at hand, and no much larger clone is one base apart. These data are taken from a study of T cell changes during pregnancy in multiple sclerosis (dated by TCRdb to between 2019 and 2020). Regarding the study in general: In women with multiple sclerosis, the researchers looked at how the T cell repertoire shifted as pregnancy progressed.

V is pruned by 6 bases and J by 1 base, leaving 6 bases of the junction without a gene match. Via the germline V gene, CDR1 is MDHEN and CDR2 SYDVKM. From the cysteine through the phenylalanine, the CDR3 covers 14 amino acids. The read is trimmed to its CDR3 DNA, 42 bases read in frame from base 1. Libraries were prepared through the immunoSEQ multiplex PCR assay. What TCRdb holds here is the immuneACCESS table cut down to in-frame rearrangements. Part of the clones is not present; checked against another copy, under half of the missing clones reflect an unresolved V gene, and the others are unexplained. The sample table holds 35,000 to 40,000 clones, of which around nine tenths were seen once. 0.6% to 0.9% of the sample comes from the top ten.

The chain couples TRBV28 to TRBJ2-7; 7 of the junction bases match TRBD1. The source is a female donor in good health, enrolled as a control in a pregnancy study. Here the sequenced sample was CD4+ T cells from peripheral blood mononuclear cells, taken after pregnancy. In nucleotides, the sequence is TGTGCCAGCAGGCCAGGGGGAACTTCCTACGAGCAGTACTTC. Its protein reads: CASRPGGTSYEQYF.